The 11 T cell receptor beta chains presented below share a single source sample, sequenced in a study of glioma-infiltrating T cells after dendritic cell vaccination. Clones were sequenced by immunoSEQ multiplex PCR, and TCRdb holds only the in-frame ones, with some missing. This table holds just under 100,000 clones, about 85% found once. Time point here: after dendritic cell vaccination, including at tumor progression/relapse. The source material was blood, sampled after dendritic cell vaccination. The origin of the receptors is a human donor with glioblastoma.

This clone was seen a single time. This chain links TRBV5-1 with TRBJ1-2, with no clear D. From germline, CDR1 is SGHRS and CDR2 YFSETQ. Trimming shortened V by 3 bases and J by 7 bases, and 10 bases separated the two germline ends. This CDR3 comprises 12 residues. Here the CDR3 reads CASSYHTGGYTF. In DNA, the CDR3 is TGCGCCAGCAGCTACCATACGGGTGGCTACACCTTC.

The chain has TRBV9 and TRBJ2-1, with D perhaps TRBD1 (6 bases). The germline CDR1 and CDR2 sequences are SGDLS and YYNGEE. The CDR3 loop spans 15 amino acids. V was trimmed by 5 bases and J by 6 bases, leaving 18 bases between them. The CDR3 region is CASSGGHKWGNEQFF. The CDR3 DNA is TGTGCCAGCAGTGGGGGACACAAGTGGGGCAATGAGCAGTTCTTC.

This sequence joins TRBV30 and TRBJ1-2; D is uncertain. From germline, CDR1 is GTSNPN and CDR2 SVGIG (reference sequence). The CDR3 has 15 amino acids. Trimming removed 5 bases at V and 8 bases at J, with 24 bases between. DNA of the CDR3: TGTGCCTGGTTCCACTTCACTTCGGGCCCGGGGGGCTACACCTTC. It is translated as CAWFHFTSGPGGYTF.

This clone was seen just once. This rearrangement joins TRBV23-1 to TRBJ2-7; D call uncertain. TRBV23-1 is recorded as an ORF, its role being uncertain. The V and J ends lost 7 bases and 4 bases respectively, with 14 bases between them. The CDR3 length is 13 residues. CDR3 sequence reads: CASTARRRYEQYF. Here the CDR3 DNA reads TGCGCCAGCACCGCTAGGCGCAGATACGAGCAGTACTTC.

CDR3 residues: CASSPTGGSDEQYF. DNA for the CDR3: TGTGCCAGCAGCCCTACAGGGGGCAGCGACGAGCAGTACTTC. The chain combines TRBV7-9 with TRBJ2-7; 9 nucleotides align to TRBD1. This CDR3 contains 14 residues. Germline loops: CDR1 SEHNR, CDR2 FQNEAQ (reference sequence). The V segment lost 5 bases and the J segment 5 bases; nucleotides outside the gene matches: 7.

This clone appeared a single time. This chain joins TRBV18 and TRBJ2-7; 11 nucleotides align to TRBD1. Unmatched junction bases numbered 3, after V lost 2 bases and J lost 6 bases. There are 14 residues in the CDR3. The V gene's germline CDR1 is KGHSH and CDR2 LQKENI. The DNA of the CDR3 is TGTGCCAGCTCACCATTGGGGACAGGGGGCGAGCAGTACTTC. Its translation: CASSPLGTGGEQYF.

This clone was counted a single time. The rearrangement links TRBV9 to TRBJ2-7, with 7 bases identical to TRBD2. V trimming: 0 bases; J trimming: 3 bases; junction bases outside the gene matches: 6. This CDR3 contains 15 residues. The germline CDR1 and CDR2 sequences are SGDLS and YYNGEE. CDR3 protein: CASSVDGGSFYEQYF. CDR3 bases: TGTGCCAGCAGCGTAGACGGCGGGAGTTTCTACGAGCAGTACTTC. Variable domain in full (rest from reference TRBV9 and TRBJ2-7): DSGVTQTPKHLITATGQRVTLRCSPRSGDLSVYWYQQSLDQGLQFLIQYYNGEERAKGNILERFSAQQFPDLHSELNLSSLELGDSALYFCASSVDGGSFYEQYFGPGTRLTVT.

The chain couples TRBV11-3 to TRBJ2-7; 7 nucleotides agree with TRBD2. Germline V gene lookup returns CDR1 SGHNT and CDR2 YENEEA. The CDR3 extends over 15 amino acids. After removal of 7 bases from V and 5 bases from J, the junction contained 14 bases not matched to a gene. The CDR3 DNA follows: TGTGCCAGCACGATCGGGGGGTTAAAACGCCACGAGCAGTACTTC. This codes for CASTIGGLKRHEQYF. Full variable domain (missing parts from reference TRBV11-3 and TRBJ2-7): EAGVVQSPRYKIIEKKQPVAFWCNPISGHNTLYWYLQNLGQGPELLIRYENEEAVDDSQLPKDRFSAERLKGVDSTLKIQPAELGDSAVYLCASTIGGLKRHEQYFGPGTRLTVT.

This chain joins TRBV5-1 and TRBJ2-5; D is perhaps TRBD2 (5 bases). The V and J ends lost 6 bases and 4 bases respectively, with 25 bases between them. The CDR3 runs 17 residues. CDR1 is SGHRS, CDR2 YFSETQ, per germline. The CDR3 region is CASKSPRDGQDLETQYF. Here the CDR3 DNA reads TGCGCCAGCAAATCTCCGAGGGATGGGCAGGACTTAGAGACCCAGTACTTC.

A single count supports this clone. The chain recombines TRBV2 with TRBJ1-5; D is unresolved. This CDR3 has 12 residues. Trimming left V 10 bases short and J 2 bases short, with 9 bases between. From germline, CDR1 is SNHLY and CDR2 FYNNEI. DNA for the CDR3: TGTGCCACCGCCCGGGGCAATCAGCCCCAGCATTTT. Its protein is CATARGNQPQHF.

The chain combines TRBV23-1 with TRBJ1-1; TRBD1 might be the D (6 bases). TRBV23-1 is sorted into the ORF group, with uncertain function. The CDR3 loop spans 17 amino acids. Trimming shortened V by 7 bases and J by 1 base, and 22 bases separated the two germline ends. The CDR3 DNA reads as TGCGCCAGCATAATACGGGGACAAATGAGGTGGAACACTGAAGCTTTCTTT. This encodes CASIIRGQMRWNTEAFF.